The T cell receptor (beta chain) described here comes from a study of T cells after yellow fever vaccination. Overall study findings and caveats: Repertoires sorted by FACS could include abundant clonotypes that are contaminants from the bulk population. Most primary-vaccination clones recurred post-booster (roughly 96% CD4, around 88% CD8).

The germline V and J ends were trimmed by 1 base and 8 bases, with 12 bases remaining between them. In germline, CDR1 is SGHKS, CDR2 YYEKEE (reference sequence). This CDR3 region has 13 residues. A single record per CDR3 protein comes from TCRdb applying MiXCR to the 5' RACE reads. The sample carries roughly 240,000 distinct CDR3 sequences, 5.5% to 8.5% recorded once. This clonotype appeared a few times. Its cognate antigen is unknown. The receptor was derived from a man aged 25 to 40 who received the YFV17D yellow fever vaccine. Sequencing used CD4+ T cells sorted from PBMCs, obtained on the day of the yellow fever booster vaccination. V is TRBV5-5 and J is TRBJ1-2, with a possible D match to TRBD1 (5 bases). This CDR3 reads CASSLFWDGGYTF. The DNA for the CDR3 is TGTGCCAGCAGCTTGTTTTGGGACGGCGGCTACACCTTC. Together with reference TRBV5-5 and TRBJ1-2, the CDR3 gives the full variable domain: DAGVTQSPTHLIKTRGQQVTLRCSPISGHKSVSWYQQVLGQGPQFIFQYYEKEERGRGNFPDRFSARQFPNYSSELNVNALLLGDSALYLCASSLFWDGGYTFGSGTRLTVV.